This record looks at one TCR beta chain sequence and its context. Its antigen is not known. This sample was taken from a study of cytomegalovirus exposure and HLA in healthy donors. Study-level points and caveats: The tendency of first-cohort TCR clusters to co-occur in the 100 to 150 validation repertoires was identified by a subsequent analysis. Reports described diagnosis of cytomegalovirus status by the classifier as highly specific and sensitive.

While the first cohort had about 610 subjects, the donors belonged to the separate validation cohort of over a hundred subjects. V was shortened by 3 bases and J by 6 bases, with 10 bases between the two germline ends. Per germline, CDR1 SGHDT and CDR2 YYEEEE. This CDR3 is 12 amino acids long. Sequenced by immunoSEQ multiplex PCR; TCRdb stores in-frame clones only, minus some. The repertoire has about 190,000 clones, more than 70% of them found once; the top ten carry more than 1.1%. The J gene is TRBJ2-7, the V gene TRBV5-6, with D possibly matching TRBD1 (6 bases). The source of this sequence is a woman between 18 and 29 years old in good health and CMV-seronegative. The material sequenced was PBMCs. The CDR3 sequence: CASSYYRVEQYF. DNA of the CDR3: TGTGCCAGCAGCTATTACAGGGTCGAGCAGTACTTC.